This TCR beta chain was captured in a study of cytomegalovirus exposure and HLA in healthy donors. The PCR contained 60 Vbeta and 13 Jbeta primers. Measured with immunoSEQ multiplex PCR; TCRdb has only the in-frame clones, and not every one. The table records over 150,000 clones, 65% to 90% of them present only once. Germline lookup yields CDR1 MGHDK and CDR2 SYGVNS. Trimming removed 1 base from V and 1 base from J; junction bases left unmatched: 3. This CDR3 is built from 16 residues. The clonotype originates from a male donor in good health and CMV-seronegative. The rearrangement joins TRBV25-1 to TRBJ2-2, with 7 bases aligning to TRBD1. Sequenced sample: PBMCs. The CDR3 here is CASSESGTVNTGELFF. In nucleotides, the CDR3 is TGTGCCAGCAGTGAATCCGGGACAGTGAACACCGGGGAGCTGTTTTTT.